This T cell receptor (beta chain) was recorded in a study of blood T cell repertoires in COVID-19. Overall study: There were acute and convalescent COVID-19 samples, and they came from the United States, Italy and Spain. Sources were T cells, B-cell-depleted T cells, or PBMCs; the material itself was cDNA or gDNA.

How the authors handled the data: The authors estimated nucleated cell counts from reference gene primer amplification. Method: immunoSEQ multiplex PCR; TCRdb's copy keeps in-frame clones and lacks some. The DNA was the basis for D and trimming; V, J and clone size are from that table. The profile shows some 160,000 clones, 65% to 85% of them singletons. Germline assignment: CDR1 GTSNPN and CDR2 SVGIG (reference sequence). The CDR3 totals 14 residues. V lost 5 bases and J 9 bases, leaving 20 bases between the germline ends. The receptor comes from a woman in her 70s who had recovered from COVID-19. The source material was peripheral blood. This chain joins TRBV30 and TRBJ2-1, with D possibly TRBD2 on 6 matching bases. The CDR3 DNA reads as TGTGCCTGGGGGGAGACTAGACTTGAGGGTGAGCAGTTCTTC. Its protein product is CAWGETRLEGEQFF.